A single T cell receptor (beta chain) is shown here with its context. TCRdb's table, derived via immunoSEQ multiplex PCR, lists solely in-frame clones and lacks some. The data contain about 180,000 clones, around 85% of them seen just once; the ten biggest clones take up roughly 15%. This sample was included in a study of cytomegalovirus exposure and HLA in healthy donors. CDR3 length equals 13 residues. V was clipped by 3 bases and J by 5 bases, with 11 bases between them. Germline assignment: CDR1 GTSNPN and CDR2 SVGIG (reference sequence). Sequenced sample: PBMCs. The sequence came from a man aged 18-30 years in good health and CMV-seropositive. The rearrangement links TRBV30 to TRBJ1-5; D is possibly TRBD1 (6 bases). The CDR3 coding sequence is TGTGCCTGGAGCGCATACAGGGATCAGCCCCAGCATTTT. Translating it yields CAWSAYRDQPQHF.